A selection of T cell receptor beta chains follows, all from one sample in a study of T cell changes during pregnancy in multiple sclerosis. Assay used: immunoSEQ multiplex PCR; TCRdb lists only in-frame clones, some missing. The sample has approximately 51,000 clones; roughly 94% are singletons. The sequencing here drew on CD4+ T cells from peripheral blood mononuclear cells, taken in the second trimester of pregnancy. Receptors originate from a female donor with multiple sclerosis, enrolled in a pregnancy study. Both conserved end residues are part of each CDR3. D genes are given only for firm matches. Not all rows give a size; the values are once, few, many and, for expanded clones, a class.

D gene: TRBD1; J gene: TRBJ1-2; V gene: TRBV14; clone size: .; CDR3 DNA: TGTGCCAGCAGCCATATACTGGGACAGGGCGGCTATGGCTACACCTTC; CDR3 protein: CASSHILGQGGYGYTF
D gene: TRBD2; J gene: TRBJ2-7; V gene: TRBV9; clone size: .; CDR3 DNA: TGTGCCAGCAGCGTCGGCGGGGGGTTGTACGAGCAGTACTTC; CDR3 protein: CASSVGGGLYEQYF
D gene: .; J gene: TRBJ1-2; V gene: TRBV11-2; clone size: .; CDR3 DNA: TGTGCCAGCAGCTTAGACATTTCGGACAGCTACACCTTC; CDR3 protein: CASSLDISDSYTF
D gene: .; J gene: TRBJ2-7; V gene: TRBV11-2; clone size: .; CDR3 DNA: TGTGCCAGCAGCTTAGGAGAGGGATCCTACGAGCAGTACTTC; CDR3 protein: CASSLGEGSYEQYF
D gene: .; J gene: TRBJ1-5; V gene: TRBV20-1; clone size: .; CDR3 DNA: TGCAGTGCTGCAGGCTTGGGGCCCCAGCATTTT; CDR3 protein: CSAAGLGPQHF
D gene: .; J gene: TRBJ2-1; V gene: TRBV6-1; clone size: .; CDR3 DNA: TGTGCCAGCAGTGAAACGGGGGGCTTTAACAATGAGCAGTTCTTC; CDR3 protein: CASSETGGFNNEQFF
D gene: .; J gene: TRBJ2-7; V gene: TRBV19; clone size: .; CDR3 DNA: TGTGCCAGTAGTATAGTACAGGGATGGGCCTACGAGCAGTACTTC; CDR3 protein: CASSIVQGWAYEQYF
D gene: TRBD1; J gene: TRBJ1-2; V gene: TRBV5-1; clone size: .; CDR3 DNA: TGCGCCAGCAGCGCCCGGACAGGGGACTCTCGGGTCTATGGCTACACCTTC; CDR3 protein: CASSARTGDSRVYGYTF
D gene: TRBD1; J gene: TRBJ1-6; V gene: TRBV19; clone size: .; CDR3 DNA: TGTGCCAGTAGCCTCATGGGGGGGACAGGGGCCGATCCCCTCCACTTT; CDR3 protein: CASSLMGGTGADPLHF
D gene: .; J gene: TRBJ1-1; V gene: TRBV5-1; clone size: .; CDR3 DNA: TGCGCCAGCAGCTTGGTTCGGGATGAAGCTTTCTTT; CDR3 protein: CASSLVRDEAFF
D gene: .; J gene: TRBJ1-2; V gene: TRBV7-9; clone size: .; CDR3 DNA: TGTGCCAGCAGCCATTTGGCGGGGGGGCTTGTACTCATGACCTTC; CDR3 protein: CASSHLAGGLVLMTF
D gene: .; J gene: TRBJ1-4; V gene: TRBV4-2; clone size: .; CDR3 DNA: TGTGCCAGCAGCCCGGGGTGGCCGAATGAAAAACTGTTTTTT; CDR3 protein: CASSPGWPNEKLFF
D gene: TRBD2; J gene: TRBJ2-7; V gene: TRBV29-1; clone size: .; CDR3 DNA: TGCAGCGTACGAAGGGGACTAGCGGTTGGAGAGCAGTACTTC; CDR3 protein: CSVRRGLAVGEQYF
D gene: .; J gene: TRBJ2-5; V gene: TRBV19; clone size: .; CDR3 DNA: TGTGCCAGTAGTATAAGACACCTCCAAGAGACCCAGTACTTC; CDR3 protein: CASSIRHLQETQYF
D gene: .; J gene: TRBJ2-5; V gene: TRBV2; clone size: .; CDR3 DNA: TGTGCCAGCAGGCGAAGGGGAATCCAAGAGACCCAGTACTTC; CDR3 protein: CASRRRGIQETQYF
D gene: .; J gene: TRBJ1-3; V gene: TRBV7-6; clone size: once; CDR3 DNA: TGTGCCAGCAGCCCCCCCAGGGGAACTGGAAACACCATATATTTT; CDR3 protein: CASSPPRGTGNTIYF
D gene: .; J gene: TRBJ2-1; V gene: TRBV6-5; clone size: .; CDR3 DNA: TGTGCCAGCAGTTACGGCGGGGGCCGAGACAATGAGCAGTTCTTC; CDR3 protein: CASSYGGGRDNEQFF
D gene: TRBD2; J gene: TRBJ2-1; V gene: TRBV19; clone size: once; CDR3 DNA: TGTGCCAGTAGGCCGACTAGCCTTCATGAGCAGTTCTTC; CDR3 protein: CASRPTSLHEQFF
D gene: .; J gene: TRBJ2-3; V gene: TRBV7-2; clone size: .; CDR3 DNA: TGTGCCAGCTATCGGCAGGGTACAGATACGCAGTATTTT; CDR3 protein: CASYRQGTDTQYF
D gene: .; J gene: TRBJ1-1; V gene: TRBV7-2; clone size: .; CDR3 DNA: TGTGCCAGCAGCTGGAGACAGGCTGTTTCCACTGAAGCTTTCTTT; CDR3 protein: CASSWRQAVSTEAFF
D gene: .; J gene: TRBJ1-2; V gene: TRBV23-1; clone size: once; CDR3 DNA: TGCGCCAGCAGTCAATCAACAGACTACACCTTC; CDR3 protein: CASSQSTDYTF
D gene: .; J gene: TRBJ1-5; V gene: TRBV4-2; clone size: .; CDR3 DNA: TGTGCCAGCAGCCAAGGTGTCCAGGGGATCAATCAGCCCCAGCATTTT; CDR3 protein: CASSQGVQGINQPQHF
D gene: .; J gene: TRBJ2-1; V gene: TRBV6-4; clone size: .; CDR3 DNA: TGTGCCAGCAGCCATATACAGGGAAATGAGCAGTTCTTC; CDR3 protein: CASSHIQGNEQFF
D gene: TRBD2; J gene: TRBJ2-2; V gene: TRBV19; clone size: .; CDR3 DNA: TGTGCCAGTAGTCTACTAGCGGGGGGGTACACCGGGGAGCTGTTTTTT; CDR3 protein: CASSLLAGGYTGELFF
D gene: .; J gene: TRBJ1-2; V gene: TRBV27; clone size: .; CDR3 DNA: TGTGCCAGCACCAAACAGGGTGACTATGGCTACACCTTC; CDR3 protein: CASTKQGDYGYTF
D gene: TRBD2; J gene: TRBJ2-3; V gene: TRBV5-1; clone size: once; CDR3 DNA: TGCGCCAGCAGCTTGGGGGCTAGCGGGGACACAGATACGCAGTATTTT; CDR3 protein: CASSLGASGDTDTQYF
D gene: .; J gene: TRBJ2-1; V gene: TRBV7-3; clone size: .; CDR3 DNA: TGTGCCAGCAGCTTAAGCGGGCCCAACAATGAGCAGTTCTTC; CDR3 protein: CASSLSGPNNEQFF
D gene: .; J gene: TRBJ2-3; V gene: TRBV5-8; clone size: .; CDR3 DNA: TGTGCCAGCAGCTTCGGCAGGATGGGTGGCACAGATACGCAGTATTTT; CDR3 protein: CASSFGRMGGTDTQYF